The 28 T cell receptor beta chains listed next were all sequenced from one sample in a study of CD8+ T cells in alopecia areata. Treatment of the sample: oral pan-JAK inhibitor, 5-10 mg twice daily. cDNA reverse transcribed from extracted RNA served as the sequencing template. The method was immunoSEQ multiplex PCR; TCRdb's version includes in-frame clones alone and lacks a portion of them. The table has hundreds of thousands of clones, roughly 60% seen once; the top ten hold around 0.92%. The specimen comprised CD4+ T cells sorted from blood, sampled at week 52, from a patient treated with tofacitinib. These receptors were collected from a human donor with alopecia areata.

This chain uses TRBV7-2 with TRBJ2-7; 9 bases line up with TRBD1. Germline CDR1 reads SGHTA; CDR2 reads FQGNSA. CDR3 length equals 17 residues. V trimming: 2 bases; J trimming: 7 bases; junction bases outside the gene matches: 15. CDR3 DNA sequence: TGTGCCAGCAGCTTAAGGGCGAGGACAGGGGTGGTGGAAGAGCAGTACTTC. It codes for CASSLRARTGVVEEQYF.

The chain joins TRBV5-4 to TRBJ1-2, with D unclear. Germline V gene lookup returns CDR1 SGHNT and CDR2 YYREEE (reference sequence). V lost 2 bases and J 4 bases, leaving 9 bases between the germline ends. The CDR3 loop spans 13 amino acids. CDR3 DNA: TGTGCCAGCAGCTTCGGGGAGGGCTATGGCTACACCTTC. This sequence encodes CASSFGEGYGYTF.

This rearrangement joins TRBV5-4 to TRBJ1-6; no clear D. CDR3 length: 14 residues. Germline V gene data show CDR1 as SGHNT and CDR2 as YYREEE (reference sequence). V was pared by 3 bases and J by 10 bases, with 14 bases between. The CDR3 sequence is CASSSPAALSPLHF. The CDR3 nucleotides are TGTGCCAGCAGCTCTCCGGCGGCACTCTCACCCCTCCACTTT.

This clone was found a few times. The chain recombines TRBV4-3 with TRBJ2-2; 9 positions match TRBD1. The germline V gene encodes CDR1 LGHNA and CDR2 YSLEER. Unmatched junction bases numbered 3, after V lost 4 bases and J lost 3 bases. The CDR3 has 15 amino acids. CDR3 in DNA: TGCGCCAGCAGCCGGGACAGGGAAGACACCGGGGAGCTGTTTTTT. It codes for CASSRDREDTGELFF.

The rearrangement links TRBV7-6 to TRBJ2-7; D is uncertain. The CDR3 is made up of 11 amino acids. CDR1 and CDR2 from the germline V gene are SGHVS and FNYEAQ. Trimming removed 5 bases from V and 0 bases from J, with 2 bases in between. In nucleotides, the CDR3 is TGTGCCAGCAGCGCCTCCTACGAGCAGTACTTC. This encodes CASSASYEQYF.

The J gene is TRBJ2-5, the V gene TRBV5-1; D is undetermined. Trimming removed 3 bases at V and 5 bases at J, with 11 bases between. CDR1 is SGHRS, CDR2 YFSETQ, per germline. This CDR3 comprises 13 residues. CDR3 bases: TGCGCCAGCAGCTCGCCCCTAGGGGAGACCCAGTACTTC. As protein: CASSSPLGETQYF.

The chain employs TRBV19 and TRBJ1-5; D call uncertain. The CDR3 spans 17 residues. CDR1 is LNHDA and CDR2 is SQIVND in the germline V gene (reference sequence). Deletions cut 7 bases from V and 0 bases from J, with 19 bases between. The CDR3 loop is CASTYSATPYSNQPQHF. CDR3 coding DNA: TGTGCCAGTACCTACTCCGCGACCCCGTATAGCAATCAGCCCCAGCATTTT.

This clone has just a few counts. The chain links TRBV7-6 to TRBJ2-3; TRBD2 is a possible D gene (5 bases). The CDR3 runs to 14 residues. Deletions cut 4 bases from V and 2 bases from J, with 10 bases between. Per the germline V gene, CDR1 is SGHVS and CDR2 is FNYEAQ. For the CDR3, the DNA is TGTGCCAGCAGCTCCAGACTAACCACAGATACGCAGTATTTT. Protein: CASSSRLTTDTQYF.

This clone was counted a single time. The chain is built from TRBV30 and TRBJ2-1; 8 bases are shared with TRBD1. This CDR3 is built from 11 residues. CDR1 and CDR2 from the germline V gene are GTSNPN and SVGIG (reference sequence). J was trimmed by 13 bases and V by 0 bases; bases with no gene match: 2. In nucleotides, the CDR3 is TGTGCCTGGAGTGTAGACAGGGGACAGTTCTTC. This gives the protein CAWSVDRGQFF.

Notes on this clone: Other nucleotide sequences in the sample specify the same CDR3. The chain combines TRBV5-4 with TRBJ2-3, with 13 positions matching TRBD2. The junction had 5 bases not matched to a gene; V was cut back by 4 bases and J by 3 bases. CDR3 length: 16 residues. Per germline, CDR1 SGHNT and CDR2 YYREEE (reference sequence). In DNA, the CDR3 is TGTGCCAGCAGCAGAGGACTAGCGGGGGTAACAGATACGCAGTATTTT. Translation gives CASSRGLAGVTDTQYF. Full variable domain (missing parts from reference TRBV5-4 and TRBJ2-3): ETGVTQSPTHLIKTRGQQVTLRCSSQSGHNTVSWYQQALGQGPQFIFQYYREEENGRGNFPPRFSGLQFPNYSSELNVNALELDDSALYLCASSRGLAGVTDTQYFGPGTRLTVL.

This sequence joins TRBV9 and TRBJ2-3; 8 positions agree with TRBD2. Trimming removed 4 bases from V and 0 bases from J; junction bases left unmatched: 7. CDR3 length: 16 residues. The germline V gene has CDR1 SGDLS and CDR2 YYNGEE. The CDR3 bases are TGTGCCAGCAGCCCCATAGCGGGGACTAGCACAGATACGCAGTATTTT. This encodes CASSPIAGTSTDTQYF. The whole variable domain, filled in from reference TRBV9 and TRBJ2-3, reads DSGVTQTPKHLITATGQRVTLRCSPRSGDLSVYWYQQSLDQGLQFLIQYYNGEERAKGNILERFSAQQFPDLHSELNLSSLELGDSALYFCASSPIAGTSTDTQYFGPGTRLTVL.

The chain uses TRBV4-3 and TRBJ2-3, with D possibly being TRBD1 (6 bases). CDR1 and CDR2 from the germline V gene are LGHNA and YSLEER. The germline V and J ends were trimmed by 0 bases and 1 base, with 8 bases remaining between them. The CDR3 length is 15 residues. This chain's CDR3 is CASSQDWGRTDTQYF. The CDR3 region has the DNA TGCGCCAGCAGCCAAGATTGGGGGCGCACAGATACGCAGTATTTT.

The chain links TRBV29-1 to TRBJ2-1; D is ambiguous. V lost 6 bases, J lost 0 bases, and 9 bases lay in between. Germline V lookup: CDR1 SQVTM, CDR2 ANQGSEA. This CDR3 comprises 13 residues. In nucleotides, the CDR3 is TGCAGCGTGGTTAGGGACTCCTACAATGAGCAGTTCTTC. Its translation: CSVVRDSYNEQFF.

CDR3 in amino acids: CSVVTAGGGAGGTDTQYF. CDR3 bases: TGCAGCGTTGTAACGGCTGGCGGGGGGGCCGGGGGCACAGATACGCAGTATTTT. The chain employs TRBV29-1 and TRBJ2-3; 9 nucleotides agree with TRBD2. V trimming: 4 bases; J trimming: 1 base; junction bases outside the gene matches: 15. The length of the CDR3 is 18 residues. From germline, CDR1 is SQVTM and CDR2 ANQGSEA.

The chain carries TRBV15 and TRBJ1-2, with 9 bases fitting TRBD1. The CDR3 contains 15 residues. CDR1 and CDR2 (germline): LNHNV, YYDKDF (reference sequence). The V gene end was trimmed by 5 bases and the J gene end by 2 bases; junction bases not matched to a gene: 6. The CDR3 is CATSGGTGNNYGYTF. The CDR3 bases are TGTGCCACCAGCGGAGGGACAGGGAACAACTATGGCTACACCTTC.

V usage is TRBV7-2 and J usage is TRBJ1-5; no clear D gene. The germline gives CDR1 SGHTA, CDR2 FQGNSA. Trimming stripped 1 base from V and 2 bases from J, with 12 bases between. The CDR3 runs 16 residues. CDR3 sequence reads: CASSLVGTTGNQPQHF. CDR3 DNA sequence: TGTGCCAGCAGCTTAGTGGGCACCACTGGCAATCAGCCCCAGCATTTT.

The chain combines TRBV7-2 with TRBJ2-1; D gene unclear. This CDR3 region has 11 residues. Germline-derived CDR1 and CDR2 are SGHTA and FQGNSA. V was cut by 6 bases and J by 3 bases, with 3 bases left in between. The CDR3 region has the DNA TGTGCCAGCAGTTACTACAATGAGCAGTTCTTC. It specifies CASSYYNEQFF. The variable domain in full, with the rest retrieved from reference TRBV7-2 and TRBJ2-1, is GAGVSQSPSNKVTEKGKDVELRCDPISGHTALYWYRQSLGQGLEFLIYFQGNSAPDKSGLPSDRFSAERTGGSVSTLTIQRTQQEDSAVYLCASSYYNEQFFGPGTRLTVL.

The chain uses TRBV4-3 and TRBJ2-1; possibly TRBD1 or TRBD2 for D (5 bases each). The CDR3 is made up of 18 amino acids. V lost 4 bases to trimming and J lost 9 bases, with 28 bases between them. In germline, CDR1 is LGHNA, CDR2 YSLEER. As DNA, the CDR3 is TGCGCCAGCAGCCCTACCGGGACGGGTGGTGTGATTGCCCCTGAGCAGTTCTTC. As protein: CASSPTGTGGVIAPEQFF.

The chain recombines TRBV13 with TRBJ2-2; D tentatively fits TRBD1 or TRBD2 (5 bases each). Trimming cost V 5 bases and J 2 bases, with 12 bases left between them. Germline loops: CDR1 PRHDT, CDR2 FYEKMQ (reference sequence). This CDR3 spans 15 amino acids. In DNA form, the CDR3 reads TGTGCCAGCAGCACGGGACGGAGAAACACCGGGGAGCTGTTTTTT. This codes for CASSTGRRNTGELFF.

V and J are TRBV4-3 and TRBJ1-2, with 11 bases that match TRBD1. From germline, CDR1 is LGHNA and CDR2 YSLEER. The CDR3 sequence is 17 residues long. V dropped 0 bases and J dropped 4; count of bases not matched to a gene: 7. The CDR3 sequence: CASSQDGPGQGGYGYTF. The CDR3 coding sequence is TGCGCCAGCAGCCAAGATGGCCCGGGACAGGGGGGCTATGGCTACACCTTC.

CDR3 sequence (DNA): TGTGCCTGGACCGGGACAGGGATCGGGACCCAGTACTTC. Protein sequence: CAWTGTGIGTQYF. The chain combines TRBV30 with TRBJ2-5, with 9 bases fitting TRBD1. This CDR3 comprises 13 residues. After removal of 4 bases from V and 7 bases from J, the junction contained 7 bases not matched to a gene. Germline V lookup: CDR1 GTSNPN, CDR2 SVGIG (reference sequence).

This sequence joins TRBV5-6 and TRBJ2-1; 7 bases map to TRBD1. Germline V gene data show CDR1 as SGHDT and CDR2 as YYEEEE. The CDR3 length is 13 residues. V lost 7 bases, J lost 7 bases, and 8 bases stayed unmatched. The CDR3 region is CASGRRQGNEQFF. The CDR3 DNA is TGTGCCAGCGGCCGTCGACAGGGAAATGAGCAGTTCTTC.

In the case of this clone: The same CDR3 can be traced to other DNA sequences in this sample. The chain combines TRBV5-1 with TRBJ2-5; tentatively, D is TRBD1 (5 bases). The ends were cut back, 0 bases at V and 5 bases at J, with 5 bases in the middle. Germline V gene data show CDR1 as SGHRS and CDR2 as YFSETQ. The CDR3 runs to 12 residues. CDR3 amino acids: CASSLGQETQYF. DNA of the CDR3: TGCGCCAGCAGCTTGGGACAGGAGACCCAGTACTTC.

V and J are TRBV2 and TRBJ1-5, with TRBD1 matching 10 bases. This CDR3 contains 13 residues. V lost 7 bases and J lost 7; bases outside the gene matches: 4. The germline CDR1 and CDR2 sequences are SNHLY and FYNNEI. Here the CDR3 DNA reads TGTGCCAGCAACCGGGACAGGGGACAGCCCCAGCATTTT. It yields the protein CASNRDRGQPQHF.

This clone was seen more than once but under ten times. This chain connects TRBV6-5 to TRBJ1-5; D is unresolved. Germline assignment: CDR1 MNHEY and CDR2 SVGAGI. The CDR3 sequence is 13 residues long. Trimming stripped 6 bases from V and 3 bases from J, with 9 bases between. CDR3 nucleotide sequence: TGTGCCAGCAGCCAAGACAACAATCAGCCCCAGCATTTT. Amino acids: CASSQDNNQPQHF.

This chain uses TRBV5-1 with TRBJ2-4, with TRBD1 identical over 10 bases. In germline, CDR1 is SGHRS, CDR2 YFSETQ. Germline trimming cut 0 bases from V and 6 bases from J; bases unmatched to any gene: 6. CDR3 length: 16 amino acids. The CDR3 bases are TGCGCCAGCAGCTTGGGACAGGGGGCGCCGGCAAACATTCAGTACTTC. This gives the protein CASSLGQGAPANIQYF.

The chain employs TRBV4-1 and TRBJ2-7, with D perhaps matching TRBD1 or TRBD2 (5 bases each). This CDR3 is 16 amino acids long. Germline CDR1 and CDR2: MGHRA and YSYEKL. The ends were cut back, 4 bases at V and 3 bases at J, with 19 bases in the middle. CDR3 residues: CASSRLGESVFYEQYF. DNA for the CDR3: TGCGCCAGCAGCCGCCTAGGGGAGTCGGTATTCTACGAGCAGTACTTC.

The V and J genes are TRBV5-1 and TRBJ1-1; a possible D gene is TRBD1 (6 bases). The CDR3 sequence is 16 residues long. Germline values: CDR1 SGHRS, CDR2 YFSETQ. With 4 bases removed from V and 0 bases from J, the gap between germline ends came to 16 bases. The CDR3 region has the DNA TGCGCCAGCAGCCACGGGGCAGGGGACCTGAACACTGAAGCTTTCTTT. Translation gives CASSHGAGDLNTEAFF.